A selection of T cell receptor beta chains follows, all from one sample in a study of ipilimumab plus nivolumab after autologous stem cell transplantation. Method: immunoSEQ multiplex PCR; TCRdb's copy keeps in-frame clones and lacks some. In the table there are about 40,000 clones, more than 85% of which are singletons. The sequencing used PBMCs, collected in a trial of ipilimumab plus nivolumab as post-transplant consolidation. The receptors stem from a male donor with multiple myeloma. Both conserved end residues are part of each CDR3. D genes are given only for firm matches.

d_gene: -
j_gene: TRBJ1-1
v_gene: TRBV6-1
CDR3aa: CASSVYTGSTEAFF

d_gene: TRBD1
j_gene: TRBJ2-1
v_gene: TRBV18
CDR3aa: CASSPAGTGPGEQFF

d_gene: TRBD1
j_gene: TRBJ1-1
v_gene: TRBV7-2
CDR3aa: CASSLHRGTEAFF

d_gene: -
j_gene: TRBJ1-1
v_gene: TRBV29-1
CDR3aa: CSVDAGNTEAFF

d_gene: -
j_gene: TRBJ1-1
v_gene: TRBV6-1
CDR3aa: CASSEGGGTEAFF

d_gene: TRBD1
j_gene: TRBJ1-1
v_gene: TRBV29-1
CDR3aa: CSVAAGGRTEAFF

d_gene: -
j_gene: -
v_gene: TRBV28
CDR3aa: CASSQPDEQYF

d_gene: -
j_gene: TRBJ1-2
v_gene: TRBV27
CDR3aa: CASSHHKTNYGYTF

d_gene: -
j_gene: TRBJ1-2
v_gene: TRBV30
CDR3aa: CAWSYFSGNYGYTF

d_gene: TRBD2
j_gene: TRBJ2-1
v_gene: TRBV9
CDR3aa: CASSTPSGGLSYNEQFF

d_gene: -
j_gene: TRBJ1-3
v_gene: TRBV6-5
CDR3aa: CASSYSQGSGNTIYF

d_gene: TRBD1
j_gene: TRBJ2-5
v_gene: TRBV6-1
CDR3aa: CASSVGAGGLQETQYF

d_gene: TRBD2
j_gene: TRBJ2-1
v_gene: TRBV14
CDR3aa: CASSQGTLAVGVGEQFF

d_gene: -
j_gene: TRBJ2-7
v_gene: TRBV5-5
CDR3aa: CASTPGEATGEQYF

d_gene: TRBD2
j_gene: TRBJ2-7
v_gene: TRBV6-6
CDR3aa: CASSYSRTSGGYEQYF

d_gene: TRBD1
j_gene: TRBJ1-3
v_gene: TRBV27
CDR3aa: CASRQGAGNSGNTIYF

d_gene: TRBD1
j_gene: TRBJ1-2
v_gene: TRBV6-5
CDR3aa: CASSRTGVVGWGYTF

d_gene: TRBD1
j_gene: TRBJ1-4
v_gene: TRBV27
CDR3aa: CASSRTGATNEKLFF

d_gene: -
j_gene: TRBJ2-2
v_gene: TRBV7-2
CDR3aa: CASSLPGDGELFF

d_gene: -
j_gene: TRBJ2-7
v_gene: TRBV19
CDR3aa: CASSISTGSYEQYF

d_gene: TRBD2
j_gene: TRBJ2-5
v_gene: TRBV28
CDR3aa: CASSLPGTSGSQTQYF

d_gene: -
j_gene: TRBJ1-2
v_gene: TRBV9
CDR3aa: CASSVEGPEGVGGGYTF

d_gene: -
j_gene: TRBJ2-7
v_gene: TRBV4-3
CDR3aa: CASSQDGLASLSEQYF

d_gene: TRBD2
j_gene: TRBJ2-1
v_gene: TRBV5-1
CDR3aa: CASSLGLAGVVDEQFF

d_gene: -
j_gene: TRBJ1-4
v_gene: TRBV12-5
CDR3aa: CASGLVSWGANEKLFF

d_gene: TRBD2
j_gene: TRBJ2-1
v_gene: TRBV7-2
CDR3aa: CASSLSSSGHNEQFF

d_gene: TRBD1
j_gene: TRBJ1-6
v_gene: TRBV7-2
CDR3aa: CASSLGTGNSPLHF

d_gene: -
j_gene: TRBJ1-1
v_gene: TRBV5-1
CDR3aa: CASSLKTSGTETTEAFF

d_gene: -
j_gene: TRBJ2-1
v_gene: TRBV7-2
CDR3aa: CASSRPAGSGYNEQFF

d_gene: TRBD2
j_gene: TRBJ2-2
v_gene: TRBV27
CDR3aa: CASTTGGAPYTGELFF

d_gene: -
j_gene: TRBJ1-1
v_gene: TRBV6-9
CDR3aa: CASSYLTGGTEAFF

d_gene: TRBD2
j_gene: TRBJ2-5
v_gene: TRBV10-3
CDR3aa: CAISESLAGGETQYF

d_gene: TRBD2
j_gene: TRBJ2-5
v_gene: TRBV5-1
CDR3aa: CASSFGGQETQYF

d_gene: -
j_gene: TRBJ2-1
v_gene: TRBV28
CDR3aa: CASSLWDSYNEQFF

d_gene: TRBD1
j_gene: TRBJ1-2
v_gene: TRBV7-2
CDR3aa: CASSLGGQGLIAIGGYTF

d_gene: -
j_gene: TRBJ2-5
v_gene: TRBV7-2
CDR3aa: CASSLGPNQETQYF

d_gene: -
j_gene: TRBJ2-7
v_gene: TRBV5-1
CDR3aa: CASSPGTAGYEQYF

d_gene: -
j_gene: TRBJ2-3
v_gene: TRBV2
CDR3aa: CASSEEGMSVVNTQYF

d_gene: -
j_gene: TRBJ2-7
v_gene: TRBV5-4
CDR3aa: CASSLEGAHYEQYF

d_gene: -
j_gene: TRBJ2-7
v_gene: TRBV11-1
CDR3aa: CASSLHRDYQYF

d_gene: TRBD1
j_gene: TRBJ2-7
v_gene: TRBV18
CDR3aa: CASSRDREGQYF

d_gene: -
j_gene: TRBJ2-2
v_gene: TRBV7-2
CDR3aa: CASSLAPQRNTGELFF

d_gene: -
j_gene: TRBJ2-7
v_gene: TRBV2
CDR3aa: CASSEGISRKGAYEQYF

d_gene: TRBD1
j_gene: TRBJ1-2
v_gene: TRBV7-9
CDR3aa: CASSQDRSREDYGYTF

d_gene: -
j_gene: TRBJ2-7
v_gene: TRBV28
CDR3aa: CASPPGQYF

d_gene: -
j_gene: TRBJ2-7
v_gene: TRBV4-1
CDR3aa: CASSRGELYEQYF

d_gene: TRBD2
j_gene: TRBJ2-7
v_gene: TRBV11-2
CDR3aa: CASSLGSGHYYEQYF

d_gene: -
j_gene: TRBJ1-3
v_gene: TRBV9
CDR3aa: CASSVQASGNTIYF

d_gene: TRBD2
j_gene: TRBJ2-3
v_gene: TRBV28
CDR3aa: CASSLRLTSGRSDTQYF

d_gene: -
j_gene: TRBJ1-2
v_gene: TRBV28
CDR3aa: CATRGWEGYTF

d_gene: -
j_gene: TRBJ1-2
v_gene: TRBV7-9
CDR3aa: CASSLGTNDYGYTF

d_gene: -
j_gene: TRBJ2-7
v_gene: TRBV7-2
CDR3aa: CASSYLSSEVGREQYF

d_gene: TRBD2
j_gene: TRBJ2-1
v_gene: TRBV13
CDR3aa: CASSLVLAGVEQFF

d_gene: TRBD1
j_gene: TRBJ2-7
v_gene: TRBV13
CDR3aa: CASSDDRGYEQYF

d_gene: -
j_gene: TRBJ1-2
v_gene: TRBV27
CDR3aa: CASSFWGGNGYTF

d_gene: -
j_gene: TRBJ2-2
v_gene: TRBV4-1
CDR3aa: CASSQERQGANTGELFF

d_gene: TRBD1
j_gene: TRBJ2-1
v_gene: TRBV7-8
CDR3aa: CASSPPRGSNNEQFF

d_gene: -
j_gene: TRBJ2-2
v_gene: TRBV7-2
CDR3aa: CASSPIPGNTGELFF

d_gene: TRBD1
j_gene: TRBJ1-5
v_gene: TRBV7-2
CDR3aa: CASSSRQGDQPQHF